One sample yielded the 17 T cell receptor beta chains listed below, sequenced in a study of blood T cell repertoires in COVID-19. The table came from immunoSEQ multiplex PCR; TCRdb's copy has only in-frame clones and leaves some out. The sample holds approximately 260,000 clones, approximately 86% seen once. Input material: PBMCs or T cells enriched from blood (not recorded which). The receptors derive from a woman in her thirties with acute COVID-19.

The J gene is TRBJ2-5, the V gene TRBV6-5; 9 nucleotides agree with TRBD1. This CDR3 spans 16 amino acids. In germline, CDR1 is MNHEY, CDR2 SVGAGI. V trimming: 0 bases; J trimming: 2 bases; junction bases outside the gene matches: 4. The CDR3 is CASSYSLTGGQETQYF. Here the CDR3 DNA reads TGTGCCAGCAGTTACTCCTTGACAGGGGGTCAAGAGACCCAGTACTTC.

The V gene is TRBV5-1, the J gene TRBJ2-7; 7 positions agree with TRBD2. Germline CDR1 and CDR2: SGHRS and YFSETQ. This CDR3 has 15 residues. After removal of 0 bases from V and 0 bases from J, the junction contained 3 bases not matched to a gene. CDR3 loop: CASSLGPGGSYEQYF. As DNA, the CDR3 is TGCGCCAGCAGCTTGGGGCCGGGGGGCTCCTACGAGCAGTACTTC.

The chain combines TRBV7-2 with TRBJ2-7; D remains unclear. Trimming pared 3 bases from V and 0 bases from J, leaving 9 bases between. The CDR3 has 14 amino acids. Germline loops: CDR1 SGHTA, CDR2 FQGNSA. The CDR3 protein is CASSFRQSSYEQYF. Written as DNA, the CDR3 is TGTGCCAGCAGCTTCAGGCAGAGCTCCTACGAGCAGTACTTC.

V usage is TRBV15 and J usage is TRBJ2-1; TRBD2 might be the D (5 bases). Trimming took 0 bases from V and 2 from J, leaving 11 bases between them. The CDR3 has 16 residues. The germline V gene encodes CDR1 LNHNV and CDR2 YYDKDF (reference sequence). CDR3 sequence reads: CATSREGRGPYNEQFF. The CDR3, as DNA: TGTGCCACCAGCAGAGAAGGGAGAGGACCCTACAATGAGCAGTTCTTC. Full variable domain (outside the CDR3, taken from reference TRBV15 and TRBJ2-1): DAMVIQNPRYQVTQFGKPVTLSCSQTLNHNVMYWYQQKSSQAPKLLFHYYDKDFNNEADTPDNFQSRRPNTSFCFLDIRSPGLGDTAMYLCATSREGRGPYNEQFFGPGTRLTVL.

This chain connects TRBV5-1 to TRBJ2-3, with D perhaps TRBD2 (5 bases). The CDR3 runs to 13 residues. Germline loops: CDR1 SGHRS, CDR2 YFSETQ. Between the trimmed V and J ends, which lost 2 bases and 7 bases, there was a span of 11 bases. CDR3 in DNA: TGCGCCAGCAGCTTCGCCCACGGGAATACGCAGTATTTT. Its protein product is CASSFAHGNTQYF.

The chain employs TRBV4-2 and TRBJ2-7, with 8 positions matching TRBD1. V lost 1 base, J lost 1 base, and 9 bases stayed unmatched. Germline lookup yields CDR1 LGHNA and CDR2 YNFKEQ. The CDR3 totals 17 residues. The CDR3 nucleotides are TGTGCCAGCAGCCAAGCCGGATTTGGACAGGGATCCTACGAGCAGTACTTC. It translates to CASSQAGFGQGSYEQYF.

The chain carries TRBV12-3 or TRBV12-4 and TRBJ1-6, with TRBD1 matching 7 bases. V was pared by 6 bases and J by 10 bases, with 6 bases of the junction left unmatched. The CDR3 runs to 13 residues. CDR3 in DNA: TGTGCCAGCAGGCCGACAGGGTCCTCACCCCTCCACTTT. Protein: CASRPTGSSPLHF.

J is TRBJ2-4 and V is TRBV6-2 or TRBV6-3; D is possibly TRBD1 (6 bases). V shed 6 bases and J shed 3 bases, with 12 bases lying between them. There are 14 residues in the CDR3. The germline V gene has CDR1 MNHEY and CDR2 SVGEGT. CDR3 nucleotides: TGTGCCAGCAGCCACAGGGTTGGCAAAAACATTCAGTACTTC. It codes for CASSHRVGKNIQYF.

The chain recombines TRBV2 with TRBJ2-2; 7 positions agree with TRBD2. The CDR3 spans 15 residues. Per germline, CDR1 SNHLY and CDR2 FYNNEI. V trimming: 4 bases; J trimming: 4 bases; junction bases outside the gene matches: 6. The DNA of the CDR3 is TGTGCCAGCAGTGTTAGTATAGCGGGCACCGGGGAGCTGTTTTTT. It translates to CASSVSIAGTGELFF.

The chain recombines TRBV28 with TRBJ1-3, with D tentatively TRBD1 (6 bases). V lost 10 bases to trimming and J lost 0 bases, with 19 bases between them. The CDR3 is 16 amino acids. Germline V gives CDR1 MDHEN, CDR2 SYDVKM. The CDR3 nucleotides are TGTGCCACCTACGAGGACAGTCTCCTCTCTGGAAACACCATATATTTT. This sequence encodes CATYEDSLLSGNTIYF.

The chain recombines TRBV9 with TRBJ2-1; tentatively, D is TRBD1 (5 bases). Trimming took off 6 bases at V and 4 bases at J, with 11 bases between the two ends. The CDR3 runs to 13 residues. Per germline, CDR1 SGDLS and CDR2 YYNGEE. The DNA of the CDR3 is TGTGCCAGCATTGTAGGGGCGTACAATGAGCAGTTCTTC. Protein product: CASIVGAYNEQFF. Using reference TRBV9 and TRBJ2-1 for the parts outside the CDR3, the full variable domain is DSGVTQTPKHLITATGQRVTLRCSPRSGDLSVYWYQQSLDQGLQFLIQYYNGEERAKGNILERFSAQQFPDLHSELNLSSLELGDSALYFCASIVGAYNEQFFGPGTRLTVL.

This rearrangement joins TRBV7-6 to TRBJ2-5; TRBD2 is a possible D gene (5 bases). This CDR3 spans 18 amino acids. Germline V lookup: CDR1 SGHVS, CDR2 FNYEAQ. Trimming removed 2 bases from V and 4 bases from J, with 23 bases in between. The CDR3 loop is CASSLIPSRVGLRETQYF. The CDR3, as DNA: TGTGCCAGCAGCTTAATCCCTAGCCGGGTCGGGTTGAGAGAGACCCAGTACTTC.

This clone has a handful of counts. The V call is TRBV6-5, the J call TRBJ1-2; no firm D call. Per germline, CDR1 MNHEY and CDR2 SVGAGI. The CDR3 runs to 15 residues. Between the trimmed V and J ends, which lost 0 bases and 0 bases, there was a span of 8 bases. CDR3: CASSYSYRANYGYTF. CDR3 nucleotides: TGTGCCAGCAGTTACTCGTACAGAGCTAACTATGGCTACACCTTC.

The V and J genes are TRBV6-5 and TRBJ1-2, with 8 nucleotides matching TRBD1. Unmatched junction bases numbered 7, after V lost 6 bases and J lost 4 bases. Per germline, CDR1 MNHEY and CDR2 SVGAGI. CDR3 length: 14 amino acids. CDR3 region: CASSPGQDLYGYTF. The CDR3 DNA sequence: TGTGCCAGCAGCCCGGGACAGGACCTCTATGGCTACACCTTC.

CDR3 amino acids: CASSDSWGLPYNEQFF. In DNA, the CDR3 is TGTGCCAGCAGTGACTCGTGGGGCTTACCTTACAATGAGCAGTTCTTC. The V call is TRBV6-4, the J call TRBJ2-1, with D possibly being TRBD1 (5 bases). Germline V gene sequence: CDR1 MRHNA, CDR2 SNTAGT. This CDR3 has 16 residues. V was shortened by 0 bases and J by 4 bases, with 13 bases between the two germline ends.

The genes are TRBV24-1 and TRBJ2-1; D may be TRBD1 (6 bases). This CDR3 contains 15 residues. CDR1 is KGHDR and CDR2 is SFDVKD in the germline V gene. Trimming cost V 4 bases and J 6 bases, with 15 bases left between them. The CDR3 DNA follows: TGTGCCACCAGTGAGAGAACCCGGGACATCAATGAGCAGTTCTTC. Translation gives CATSERTRDINEQFF.

About this clone: A much larger clone differs by one base, so this may be a read error. This CDR3 reads CATNDSDKIGELFF. In nucleotides, the CDR3 is TGTGCCACCAATGATTCGGACAAAATTGGGGAGCTGTTTTTT. The chain has TRBV24-1 and TRBJ2-2, with a weak D call TRBD1 (5 bases). The CDR3 has 14 residues. CDR1 is KGHDR, CDR2 SFDVKD, per germline.